This passage covers 27 T cell receptor beta chains from one sample sequenced in a study of cytomegalovirus exposure and HLA in healthy donors (dated by TCRdb to 2017 to 2019). Library preparation used the immunoSEQ multiplex PCR assay. For the multiplex PCR, a mixture combining 60 forward primers for TCR Vbeta segments and 13 reverse primers for TCR Jbeta segments was used. TCRdb obtained this table from immuneACCESS and retained in-frame rearrangements with V and J assigned. These tables miss some clones; where compared with another copy, unresolved V genes account for less than half of the shortfall, and the remainder is unexplained. The sample data list about 160,000 clones, and roughly 84% of these were observed just once. The top ten clones comprise 2% to 2.5% of the sample. Sequencing was done on a sample of PBMCs. Receptor source: a man in his late teens or twenties in good health and CMV-seropositive.

The genes are TRBV7-2 and TRBJ2-5; 9 positions agree with TRBD1. Germline V gene lookup returns CDR1 SGHTA and CDR2 FQGNSA. This CDR3 comprises 15 residues. The trim removed 5 bases at V and 5 bases at J, leaving 9 bases unmatched. The CDR3 sequence: CASSPRTGVRETQYF. In DNA, the CDR3 is TGTGCCAGCAGCCCAAGGACAGGGGTGAGGGAGACCCAGTACTTC.

The chain links TRBV6-5 to TRBJ2-3; D unresolved. This CDR3 is built from 14 residues. V was shortened by 6 bases and J by 5 bases, with 15 bases between the two germline ends. CDR1 and CDR2 from the germline V gene are MNHEY and SVGAGI. The CDR3 protein is CASRPVLGRDTQYF. DNA for the CDR3: TGTGCCAGCAGGCCCGTCCTTGGGCGAGATACGCAGTATTTT.

V and J are TRBV9 and TRBJ2-7; 11 bases line up with TRBD2. This CDR3 has 16 residues. Germline CDR1 SGDLS, CDR2 YYNGEE. V shed 4 bases, J shed 7 bases, and the junction held 13 bases outside the gene matches. This CDR3 is CASSPRLAGPASEQYF. In nucleotides, the CDR3 is TGTGCCAGCAGCCCCCGACTAGCGGGACCGGCGAGTGAGCAGTACTTC.

The rearrangement joins TRBV19 to TRBJ1-6, with 7 positions matching TRBD1. The V gene end was trimmed by 4 bases and the J gene end by 7 bases; junction bases not matched to a gene: 10. The CDR3 totals 16 residues. Germline V gene sequence: CDR1 LNHDA, CDR2 SQIVND (reference sequence). The CDR3 protein is CASSNFGQATNSPLHF. The CDR3 DNA reads TGTGCCAGTAGTAATTTCGGACAGGCTACCAATTCACCCCTCCACTTT.

The chain recombines TRBV4-3 with TRBJ2-2, with D perhaps matching TRBD2 (6 bases). CDR3 length equals 14 residues. Germline V gene sequence: CDR1 LGHNA, CDR2 YSLEER. The V end lost 2 bases, the J end lost 7 bases, and 11 bases lay between the germline ends. The CDR3 reads CASSQPGRVGELFF. CDR3 nucleotide sequence: TGCGCCAGCAGCCAACCCGGGAGAGTCGGGGAGCTGTTTTTT.

This clone occurred a few times. This chain links TRBV6-4 with TRBJ2-3, with D hard to call. Per the germline V gene, CDR1 is MRHNA and CDR2 is SNTAGT. Trimming left V 0 bases short and J 14 bases short, with 12 bases between. There are 12 residues in the CDR3. CDR3 nucleotides: TGTGCCAGCAGTGACTCGAACGGAGCACCGTATTTT. Amino acid sequence: CASSDSNGAPYF.

The genes are TRBV30 and TRBJ1-1, with D possibly TRBD1 on 5 matching bases. From germline, CDR1 is GTSNPN and CDR2 SVGIG (reference sequence). The V end lost 4 bases, the J end lost 0 bases, and 18 bases lay between the germline ends. This CDR3 is built from 16 residues. The CDR3 DNA is TGTGCCTGGACAGGGCTCTCCGGTCGGTTGAACACTGAAGCTTTCTTT. Encoded protein: CAWTGLSGRLNTEAFF.

V gene TRBV7-6 combines with J gene TRBJ1-4, with D possibly being TRBD1 (6 bases). Germline values: CDR1 SGHVS, CDR2 FNYEAQ. V was cut by 5 bases and J by 8 bases, with 18 bases left in between. The CDR3 is made up of 15 amino acids. The CDR3 protein is CASSPRWGGAEKLFF. CDR3 nucleotide sequence: TGTGCCAGCAGCCCCAGATGGGGGGGGGCGGAAAAACTGTTTTTT.

This CDR3 reads CASSWGGNTEAFF. DNA of the CDR3: TGCGCCAGCAGCTGGGGGGGGAACACTGAAGCTTTCTTT. The rearrangement uses TRBV5-1 and TRBJ1-1, with D possibly TRBD1 on 5 matching bases. The CDR3 totals 13 residues. Germline values: CDR1 SGHRS, CDR2 YFSETQ. With 3 bases removed from V and 1 base from J, the gap between germline ends came to 7 bases.

The V and J genes are TRBV11-3 and TRBJ2-1, with D perhaps matching TRBD2 (5 bases). V lost 8 bases to trimming and J lost 4 bases, with 18 bases between them. Per germline, CDR1 SGHNT and CDR2 YENEEA. CDR3 size: 15 residues. CDR3 loop: CASLRARVGYNEQFF. The CDR3 DNA reads TGTGCCAGCTTAAGAGCGAGGGTTGGGTACAATGAGCAGTTCTTC.

The chain links TRBV9 to TRBJ1-5; TRBD1 matches at 7 bases. Trimming cost V 4 bases and J 6 bases; bases outside gene matches: 7. CDR1 and CDR2 from the germline V gene are SGDLS and YYNGEE. This CDR3 comprises 14 residues. CDR3 sequence: CASSPRQGGQPQHF. The CDR3 nucleotides read TGTGCCAGCAGCCCTCGACAGGGAGGTCAGCCCCAGCATTTT.

The chain recombines TRBV21-1 with TRBJ1-2; TRBD1, the D gene given by the table, was not confirmed from the DNA. TRBV21-1 is a pseudogene segment. There are 14 residues in the CDR3. CDR3 sequence (DNA): TGTGCCAGCAGCAAATCCTCCAGGGTCTATGGCTACACCTTC. Residues: CASSKSSRVYGYTF.

The chain joins TRBV25-1 to TRBJ2-1, with TRBD1 identical over 11 bases. This CDR3 contains 15 residues. J gave up 10 bases and V 6 bases, and 11 bases lay outside the gene matches. Germline lookup yields CDR1 MGHDK and CDR2 SYGVNS. The CDR3 here is CASSEPGQGVSEQFF. CDR3 DNA: TGTGCCAGCAGCGAGCCGGGACAGGGGGTTTCCGAGCAGTTCTTC.

This clone was observed once. The chain uses TRBV5-1 and TRBJ1-6; 8 bases are shared with TRBD1. The junction had 9 bases not matched to a gene; V was cut back by 4 bases and J by 6 bases. The CDR3 is 16 residues long. In germline, CDR1 is SGHRS, CDR2 YFSETQ. The DNA of the CDR3 is TGCGCCAGCAGCCAAGATATAGGACAGGGTAATTCACCCCTCCACTTT. Encoded protein: CASSQDIGQGNSPLHF.

In nucleotides, the CDR3 is TGTGCCAGCAGCCAAGATCAGGGGGCCGGGGACATTCAGTACTTC. This encodes CASSQDQGAGDIQYF. The chain carries TRBV4-2 and TRBJ2-4; 8 bases map to TRBD1. The trim removed 0 bases at V and 8 bases at J, leaving 6 bases unmatched. CDR1 and CDR2 (germline): LGHNA, YNFKEQ. The CDR3 totals 15 residues.

This clone was detected a few times. The V gene is TRBV6-6, the J gene TRBJ2-3; TRBD2 might be the D (5 bases). The CDR3 has 14 amino acids. V gave up 5 bases and J gave up 6 bases, with 15 bases separating them. CDR1 is MNHNY, CDR2 SVGAGI, per germline (reference sequence). The CDR3, as DNA: TGTGCCAGCAGTAAAGGGCGGGCGCAGGATACGCAGTATTTT. The encoded protein is CASSKGRAQDTQYF.

Only a few counts were recorded for this clone. The CDR3 does not end in the conserved phenylalanine or tryptophan, so this is likely a read error. Because the CDR3's place on the DNA is in doubt, the DNA is left out and the CDR3 is given as listed by TCRdb. V is TRBV5-1 and J is TRBJ2-3; the table names TRBD2, a call not compared with the DNA. Germline V gene data show CDR1 as SGHRS and CDR2 as YFSETQ. The CDR3 extends over 8 residues, inclusive of both ends. The CDR3 sequence is CASSSPGV.

The chain has TRBV6-5 and TRBJ1-2; tentatively, D is TRBD1 (6 bases). Germline V lookup: CDR1 MNHEY, CDR2 SVGAGI. Trimming left V 6 bases short and J 2 bases short, with 16 bases between. CDR3 size: 15 residues. The CDR3 nucleotides read TGTGCCAGCAGAGAACAGGGAGATGCGAACTATGGCTACACCTTC. The encoded protein is CASREQGDANYGYTF.

This rearrangement joins TRBV2 to TRBJ2-5; TRBD2 matches at 11 bases. The CDR3 sequence is 15 residues long. V lost 6 bases to trimming and J lost 5 bases; unmatched junction nucleotides: 8. Per the germline V gene, CDR1 is SNHLY and CDR2 is FYNNEI. The chain's CDR3 is CASRARLAGGETQYF. DNA of the CDR3: TGTGCCAGCAGGGCCCGGCTAGCGGGGGGCGAGACCCAGTACTTC.

The V call is TRBV6-9, the J call TRBJ1-2; the match to TRBD1 covers 7 bases. Trimming took 3 bases from V and 6 from J; bases not matched to a gene: 10. Germline CDR1 and CDR2: MNHGY and SVAAGI. This CDR3 contains 15 residues. In DNA form, the CDR3 reads TGTGCCAGCAGTTACCCCCGACAGGGAGTAGATGGCTACACCTTC. Encoded protein: CASSYPRQGVDGYTF.

This sequence joins TRBV6-1 and TRBJ1-6; D gene ambiguous. V shed 5 bases and J shed 4 bases, with 12 bases lying between them. The germline gives CDR1 MNHNS, CDR2 SASEGT. The CDR3 is made up of 15 amino acids. The chain's CDR3 is CASSSTTVYNSPLHF. In DNA, the CDR3 is TGTGCCAGCAGTTCCACGACTGTGTATAATTCACCCCTCCACTTT.

The genes are TRBV7-8 and TRBJ1-5; possible D gene TRBD1, 6 bases. Trimming took 4 bases from V and 0 from J, leaving 13 bases between them. The CDR3 contains 16 residues. CDR1 is SGHVS, CDR2 FQNEAQ, per germline. DNA for the CDR3: TGTGCCAGCAGCTCACAGGGTCGGGATAGCAATCAGCCCCAGCATTTT. Protein: CASSSQGRDSNQPQHF.

Details on this clone: A read error may produce the germline difference seen at one junction end. V and J are TRBV5-1 and TRBJ2-6, with a weak D call TRBD1 (5 bases). From germline, CDR1 is SGHRS and CDR2 YFSETQ. CDR3 length equals 15 residues. The CDR3 sequence: CASSLFENGANGLTF. The CDR3 nucleotides read TGCGCCAGCAGCTTGTTCGAGAATGGGGCCAACGGCCTGACTTTC. Looking up the rest from reference TRBV5-1 and TRBJ2-6 gives the full variable domain: KAGVTQTPRYLIKTRGQQVTLSCSPISGHRSVSWYQQTPGQGLQFLFEYFSETQRNKGNFPGRFSGRQFSNSRSEMNVSTLELGDSALYLCASSLFENGANGLTFGAGSRLTVL.

The chain has TRBV5-6 and TRBJ2-7, with a possible D match to TRBD2 (6 bases). Germline-derived CDR1 and CDR2 are SGHDT and YYEEEE. The length of the CDR3 is 15 residues. The V end was cut by 5 bases, the J end by 6 bases, with 21 bases between. For the CDR3, the DNA is TGTGCCAGCAGTCCGGGACTGAACATGATAAGCGAGCAGTACTTC. Translated: CASSPGLNMISEQYF.

V is TRBV15 and J is TRBJ1-4, with D unresolved. This CDR3 region has 13 residues. Looked up from germline, CDR1 is LNHNV and CDR2 is YYDKDF (reference sequence). Trimming removed 1 base at V and 4 bases at J, with 4 bases between. CDR3 nucleotides: TGTGCCACCAGCAGAGGGAGTAATGAAAAACTGTTTTTT. The encoded protein is CATSRGSNEKLFF.

V gene TRBV7-2 combines with J gene TRBJ1-4; a possible D gene is TRBD1 (5 bases). The V and J ends lost 6 bases and 11 bases respectively, with 19 bases between them. The V gene's germline CDR1 is SGHTA and CDR2 FQGNSA. The CDR3 consists of 14 residues. The CDR3 DNA follows: TGTGCCAGCAGTCAACAGGTTCCCCCCTACAAACTGTTTTTT. It translates to CASSQQVPPYKLFF.

The chain is built from TRBV11-3 and TRBJ2-5; unclear D gene. Germline CDR1 and CDR2: SGHNT and YENEEA. The CDR3 totals 13 residues. Deletions cut 1 base from V and 4 bases from J, with 7 bases between. The DNA of the CDR3 is TGTGCCAGCAGCTTAGGCCCAGGAGAGACCCAGTACTTC. Its translation: CASSLGPGETQYF.